This entry describes one T cell receptor beta chain. The sample comes from a study of cytomegalovirus exposure and HLA in healthy donors. PCR primers comprised 60 Vbeta and 13 Jbeta primers. The table came from immunoSEQ multiplex PCR; TCRdb's copy has only in-frame clones and leaves some out. This sample has some 170,000 clones, with 65% to 85% found just once. CDR1 and CDR2 from the germline V gene are MGHRA and YSYEKL. V dropped 4 bases and J dropped 3; count of bases not matched to a gene: 6. CDR3 length equals 15 residues. The receptor was isolated from a woman aged 45 to 65 in good health and CMV-seropositive. This chain links TRBV4-1 with TRBJ1-1, with 9 bases matching TRBD1. Sequencing input: PBMCs. The CDR3 DNA reads TGCGCCAGCAGCCTGACACAGGGGGCGGACACTGAAGCTTTCTTT. It encodes CASSLTQGADTEAFF.